This entry describes one T cell receptor beta chain. What it binds is unknown. Germline V gene data show CDR1 as SQVTM and CDR2 as ANQGSEA. Trimming took off 7 bases at V and 0 bases at J, with 13 bases between the two ends. The CDR3 has 14 amino acids. These data are taken from a study of B cell selection in AIRE deficiency. Regarding the study as a whole: Roughly 29% of healthy-shared Treg TCRbeta sequences appeared in patient Tconv cells. Of some 3,700 shared Treg TCRbeta sequences, 31.6% were healthy-donor-only and around 9% patient-only. CDR3s were shorter in shared Treg sequences, reflecting few non-templated nucleotide insertions.

The table came from immunoSEQ multiplex PCR; TCRdb's copy has only in-frame clones and leaves some out. The sample shows 20,000 to 25,000 clones, 85% to 95% of them seen only once. The regulatory T cell sort gate was CD4+CD25hiCD127low/negative. The sequence was collected from a human donor with AIRE deficiency. The V and J genes are TRBV29-1 and TRBJ2-4; D gene ambiguous. Sequencing used Tregs sorted from PBMCs. DNA for the CDR3: TGCAGCGCCTCGGTCAGGTCAGCCAAAAACATTCAGTACTTC. This sequence encodes CSASVRSAKNIQYF.